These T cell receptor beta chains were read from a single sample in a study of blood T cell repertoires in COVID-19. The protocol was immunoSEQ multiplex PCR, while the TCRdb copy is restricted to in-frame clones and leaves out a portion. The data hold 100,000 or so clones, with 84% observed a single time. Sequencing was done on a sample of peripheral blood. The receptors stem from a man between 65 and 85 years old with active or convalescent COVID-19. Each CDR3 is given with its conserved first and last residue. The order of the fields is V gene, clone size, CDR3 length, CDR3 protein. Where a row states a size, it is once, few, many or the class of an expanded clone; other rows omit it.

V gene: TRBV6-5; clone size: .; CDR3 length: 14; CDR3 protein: CASSRTSGGYEQYF
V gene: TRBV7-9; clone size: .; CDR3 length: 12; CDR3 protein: CASSSQGFWQFF
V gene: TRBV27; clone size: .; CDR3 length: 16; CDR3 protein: CASSLSRQTLNQPQHF
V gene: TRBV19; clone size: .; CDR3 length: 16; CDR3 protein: CASSIGTTSGGSPLHF
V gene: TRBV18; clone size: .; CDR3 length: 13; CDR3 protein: CASSPVFDSPLHF
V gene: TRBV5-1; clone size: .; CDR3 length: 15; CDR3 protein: CARSGAGTGGDEQYF
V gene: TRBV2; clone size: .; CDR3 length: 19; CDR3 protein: CASSHRQGREVHSNQPQHF
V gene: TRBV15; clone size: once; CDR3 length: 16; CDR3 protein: CATSRGGAVSSYEQYF
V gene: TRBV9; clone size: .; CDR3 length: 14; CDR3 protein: CASSVVSTGNTIYF
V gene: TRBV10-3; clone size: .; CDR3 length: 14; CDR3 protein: CAIYDRAAGNTIYF
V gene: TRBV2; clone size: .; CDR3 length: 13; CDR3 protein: CASSTGTEKKLFF
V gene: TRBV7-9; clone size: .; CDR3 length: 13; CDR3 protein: CASGPRGRGEQFF